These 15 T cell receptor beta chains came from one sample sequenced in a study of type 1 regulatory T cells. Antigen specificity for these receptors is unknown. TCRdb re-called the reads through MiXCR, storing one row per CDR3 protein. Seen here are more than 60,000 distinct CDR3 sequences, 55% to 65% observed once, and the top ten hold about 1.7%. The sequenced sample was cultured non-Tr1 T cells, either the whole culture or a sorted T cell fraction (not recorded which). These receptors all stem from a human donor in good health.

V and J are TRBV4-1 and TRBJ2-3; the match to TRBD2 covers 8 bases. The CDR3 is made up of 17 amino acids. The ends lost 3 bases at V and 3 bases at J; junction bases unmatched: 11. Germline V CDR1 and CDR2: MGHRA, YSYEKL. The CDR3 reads CASSQAGTSGSTDTQYF. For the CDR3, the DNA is TGCGCCAGCAGCCAGGCCGGGACTAGTGGGAGTACAGATACGCAGTATTTT.

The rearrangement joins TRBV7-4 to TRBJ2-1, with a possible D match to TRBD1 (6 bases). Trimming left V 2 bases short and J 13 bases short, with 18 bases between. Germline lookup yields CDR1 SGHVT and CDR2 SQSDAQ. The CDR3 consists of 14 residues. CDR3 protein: CASSLRGSPKGQFF. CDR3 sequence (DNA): TGTGCCAGCAGCTTAAGGGGGTCCCCCAAGGGACAGTTCTTC.

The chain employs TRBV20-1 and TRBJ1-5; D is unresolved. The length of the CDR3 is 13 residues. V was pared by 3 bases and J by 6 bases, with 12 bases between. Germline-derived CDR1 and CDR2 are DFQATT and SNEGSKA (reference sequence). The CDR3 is CSASPALGQPQHF. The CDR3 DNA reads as TGCAGTGCTAGCCCGGCTTTGGGTCAGCCCCAGCATTTT.

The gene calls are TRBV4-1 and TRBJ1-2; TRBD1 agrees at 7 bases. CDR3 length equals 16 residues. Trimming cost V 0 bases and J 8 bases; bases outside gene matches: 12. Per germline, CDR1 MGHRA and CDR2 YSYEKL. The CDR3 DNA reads TGCGCCAGCAGCCAAGACGACAGGGTGGGTGCTGGGGGCTACACCTTC. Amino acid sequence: CASSQDDRVGAGGYTF.

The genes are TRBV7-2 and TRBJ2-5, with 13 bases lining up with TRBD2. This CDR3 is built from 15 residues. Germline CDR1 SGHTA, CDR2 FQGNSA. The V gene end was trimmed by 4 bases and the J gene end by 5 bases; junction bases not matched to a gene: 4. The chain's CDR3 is CASSWTSGSGETQYF. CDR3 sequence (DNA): TGTGCCAGCAGCTGGACTAGCGGGAGTGGGGAGACCCAGTACTTC.

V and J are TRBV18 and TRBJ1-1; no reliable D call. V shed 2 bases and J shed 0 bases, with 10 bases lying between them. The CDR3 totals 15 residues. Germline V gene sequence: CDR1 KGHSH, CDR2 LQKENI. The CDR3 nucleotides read TGTGCCAGCTCACCAGGTCCTTTGTTGAACACTGAAGCTTTCTTT. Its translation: CASSPGPLLNTEAFF.

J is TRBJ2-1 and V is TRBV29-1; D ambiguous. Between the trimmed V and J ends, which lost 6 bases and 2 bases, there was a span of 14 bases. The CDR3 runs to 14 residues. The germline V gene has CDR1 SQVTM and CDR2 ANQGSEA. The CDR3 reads CSVQDSRPYNEQFF. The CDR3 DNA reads TGCAGCGTGCAAGACTCCCGACCCTACAATGAGCAGTTCTTC.

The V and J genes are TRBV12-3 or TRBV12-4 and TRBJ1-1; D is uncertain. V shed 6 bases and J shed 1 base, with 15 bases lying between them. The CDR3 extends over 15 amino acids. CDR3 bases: TGTGCCAGCAGCGTTAGAAGTCAGGCGAACACTGAAGCTTTCTTT. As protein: CASSVRSQANTEAFF.

The CDR3 reads CASSLERLAGGGNEQFF. The CDR3 coding sequence is TGTGCCAGCAGTTTAGAGAGACTAGCGGGAGGAGGGAATGAGCAGTTCTTC. The chain recombines TRBV27 with TRBJ2-1, with TRBD2 matching over 13 bases. Losses at the gene ends were 2 bases for V and 7 bases for J; bases not matched to a gene: 8. The CDR3 contains 17 residues. Germline V gene lookup returns CDR1 MNHEY and CDR2 SMNVEV (reference sequence).

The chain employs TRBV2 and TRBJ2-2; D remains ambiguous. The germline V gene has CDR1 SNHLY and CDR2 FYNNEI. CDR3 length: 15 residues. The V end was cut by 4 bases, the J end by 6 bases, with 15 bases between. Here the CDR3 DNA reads TGTGCCAGCAGTGTCGGCAGGTCGGGCGCCGGGGAGCTGTTTTTT. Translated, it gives CASSVGRSGAGELFF.

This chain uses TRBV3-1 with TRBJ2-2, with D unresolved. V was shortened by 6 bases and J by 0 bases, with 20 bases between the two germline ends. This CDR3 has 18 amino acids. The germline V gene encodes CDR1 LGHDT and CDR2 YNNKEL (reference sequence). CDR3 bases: TGTGCCAGCAGGTCACAGTGGGCCACGTTCGCGAACACCGGGGAGCTGTTTTTT. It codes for CASRSQWATFANTGELFF. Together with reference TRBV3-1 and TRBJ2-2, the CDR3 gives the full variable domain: DTAVSQTPKYLVTQMGNDKSIKCEQNLGHDTMYWYKQDSKKFLKIMFSYNNKELIINETVPNRFSPKSPDKAHLNLHINSLELGDSAVYFCASRSQWATFANTGELFFGEGSRLTVL.

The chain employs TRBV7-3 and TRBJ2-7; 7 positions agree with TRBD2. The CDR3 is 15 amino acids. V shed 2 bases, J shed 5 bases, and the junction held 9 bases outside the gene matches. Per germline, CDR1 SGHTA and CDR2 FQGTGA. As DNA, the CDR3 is TGTGCCAGCAGCTTAGCCCGGACTAGTGTCCACGAGCAGTACTTC. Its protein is CASSLARTSVHEQYF.

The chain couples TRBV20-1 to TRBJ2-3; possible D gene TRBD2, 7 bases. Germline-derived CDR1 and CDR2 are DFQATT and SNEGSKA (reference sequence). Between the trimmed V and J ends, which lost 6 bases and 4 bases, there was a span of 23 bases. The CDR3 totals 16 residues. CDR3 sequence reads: CSARGGAGEYADTQYF. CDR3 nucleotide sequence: TGCAGTGCCCGAGGGGGTGCGGGAGAGTATGCAGATACGCAGTATTTT.

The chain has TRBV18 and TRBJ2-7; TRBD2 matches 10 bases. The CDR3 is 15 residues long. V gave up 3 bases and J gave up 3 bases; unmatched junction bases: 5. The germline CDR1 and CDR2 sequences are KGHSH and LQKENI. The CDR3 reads CASSPGEREGYEQYF. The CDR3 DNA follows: TGTGCCAGCTCACCCGGGGAGCGGGAGGGCTACGAGCAGTACTTC.

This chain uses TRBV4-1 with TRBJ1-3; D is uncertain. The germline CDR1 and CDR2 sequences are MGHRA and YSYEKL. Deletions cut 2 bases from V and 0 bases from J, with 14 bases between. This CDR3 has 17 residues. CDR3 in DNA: TGCGCCAGCAGCCAACCGAGGACGGAGTCCTCTGGAAACACCATATATTTT. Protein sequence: CASSQPRTESSGNTIYF.